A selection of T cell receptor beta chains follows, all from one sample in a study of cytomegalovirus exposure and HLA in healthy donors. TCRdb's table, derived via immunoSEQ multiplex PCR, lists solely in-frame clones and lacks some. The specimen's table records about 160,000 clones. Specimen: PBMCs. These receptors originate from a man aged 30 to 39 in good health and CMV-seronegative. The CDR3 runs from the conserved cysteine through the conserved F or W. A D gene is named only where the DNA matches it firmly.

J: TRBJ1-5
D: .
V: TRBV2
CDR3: CAVVGENQRPQHF
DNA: TGTGCCGTGGTCGGGGAGAACCAACGGCCCCAGCATTTT

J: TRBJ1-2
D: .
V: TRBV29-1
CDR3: CSVLQTGTRIYGYTF
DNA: TGCAGCGTTCTACAAACAGGGACCCGGATCTATGGCTACACCTTC

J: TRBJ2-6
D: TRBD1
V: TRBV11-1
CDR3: CASSRGQGLGANVLTF
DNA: TGTGCCAGCAGCCGGGGACAGGGATTAGGGGCCAACGTCCTGACTTTC

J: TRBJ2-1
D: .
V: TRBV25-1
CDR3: CASSESGSYNEQFF
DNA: TGTGCCAGCAGTGAATCCGGGAGTTACAATGAGCAGTTCTTC

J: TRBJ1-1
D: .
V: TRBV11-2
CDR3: CASSLKLGQGFTEAFF
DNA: TGTGCCAGCAGCTTAAAATTGGGACAAGGGTTCACTGAAGCTTTCTTT

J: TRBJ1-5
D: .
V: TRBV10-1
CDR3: CASSEEGGPQHF
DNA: TGCGCCAGCAGTGAAGAAGGGGGGCCCCAGCATTTT

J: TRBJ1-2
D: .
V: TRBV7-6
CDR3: CASSLAGVNGYTF
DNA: TGTGCCAGCAGCTTAGCAGGGGTGAACGGCTACACCTTC

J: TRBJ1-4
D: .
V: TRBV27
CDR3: CASTPRGRGEKLFF
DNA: TGTGCCAGCACCCCTAGGGGGAGAGGGGAAAAACTGTTTTTT

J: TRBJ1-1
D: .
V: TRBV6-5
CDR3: CASSMGDGGLTEAFF
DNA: TGTGCCAGCAGTATGGGGGACGGGGGGTTGACTGAAGCTTTCTTT

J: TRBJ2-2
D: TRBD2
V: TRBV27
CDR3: CASTPDWGLAVNTGELFF
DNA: TGTGCCAGCACTCCCGACTGGGGACTAGCGGTGAACACCGGGGAGCTGTTTTTT

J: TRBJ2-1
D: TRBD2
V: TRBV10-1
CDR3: CASSGPLLAGEVDEQFF
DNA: TGCGCCAGCAGTGGACCCCTTCTAGCGGGAGAAGTGGATGAGCAGTTCTTC

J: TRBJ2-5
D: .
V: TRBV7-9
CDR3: CASSSPPGHRGQETQYF
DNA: TGTGCCAGCAGCTCCCCCCCTGGGCACCGGGGCCAAGAGACCCAGTACTTC

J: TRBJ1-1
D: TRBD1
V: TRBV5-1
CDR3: CASSLTGGPITEAFF
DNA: TGCGCCAGCAGCTTAACAGGGGGCCCTATTACTGAAGCTTTCTTT

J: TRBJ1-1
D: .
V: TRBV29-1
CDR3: CSAAVLVNTEAFF
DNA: TGCAGCGCGGCGGTCCTGGTGAACACTGAAGCTTTCTTT

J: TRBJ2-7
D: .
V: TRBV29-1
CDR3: CSVEDPGQGETYEQYF
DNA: TGCAGCGTTGAAGATCCAGGACAAGGCGAAACCTACGAGCAGTACTTC

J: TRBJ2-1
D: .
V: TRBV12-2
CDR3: CASRSGRVRGANEQFF
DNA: TGTGCAAGTCGAAGCGGGAGGGTCAGAGGGGCCAATGAGCAGTTCTTC